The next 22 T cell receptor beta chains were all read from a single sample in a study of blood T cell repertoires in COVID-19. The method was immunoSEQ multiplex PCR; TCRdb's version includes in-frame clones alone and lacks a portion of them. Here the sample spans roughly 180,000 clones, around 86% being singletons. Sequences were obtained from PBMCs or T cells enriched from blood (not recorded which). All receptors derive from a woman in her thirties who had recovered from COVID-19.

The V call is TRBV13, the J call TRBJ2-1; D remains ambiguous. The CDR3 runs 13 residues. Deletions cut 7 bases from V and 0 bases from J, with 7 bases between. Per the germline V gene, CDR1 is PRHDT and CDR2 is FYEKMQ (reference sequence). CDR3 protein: CASTSVSYNEQFF. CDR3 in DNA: TGTGCCAGCACGAGCGTCTCCTACAATGAGCAGTTCTTC.

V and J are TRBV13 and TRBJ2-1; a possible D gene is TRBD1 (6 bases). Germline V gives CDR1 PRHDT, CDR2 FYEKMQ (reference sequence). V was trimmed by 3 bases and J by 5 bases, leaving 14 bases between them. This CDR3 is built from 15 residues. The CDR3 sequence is CASSLAGAAHNEQFF. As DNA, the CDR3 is TGTGCCAGCAGCTTGGCAGGGGCGGCCCACAATGAGCAGTTCTTC.

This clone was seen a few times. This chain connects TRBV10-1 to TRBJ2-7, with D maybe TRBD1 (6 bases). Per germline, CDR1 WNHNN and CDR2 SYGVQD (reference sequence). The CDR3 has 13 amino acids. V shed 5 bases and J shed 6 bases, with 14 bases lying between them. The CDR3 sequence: CASSQDETGEQYF. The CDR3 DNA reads TGCGCCAGCAGTCAGGATGAGACAGGCGAGCAGTACTTC.

The CDR3 DNA sequence: TGTGCCAGCAGCCGACAGGAATTGCCGACCTACGAGCAGTACTTC. Its protein product is CASSRQELPTYEQYF. The chain carries TRBV6-5 and TRBJ2-7, with a weak D call TRBD1 (6 bases). The CDR3 spans 15 residues. Deletions cut 6 bases from V and 2 bases from J, with 17 bases between. The germline V gene encodes CDR1 MNHEY and CDR2 SVGAGI.

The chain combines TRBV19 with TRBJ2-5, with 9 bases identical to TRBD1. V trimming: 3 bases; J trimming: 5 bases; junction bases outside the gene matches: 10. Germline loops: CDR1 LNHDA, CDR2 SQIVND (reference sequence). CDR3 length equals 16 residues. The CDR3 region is CASSISGTGLGETQYF. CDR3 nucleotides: TGTGCCAGTAGTATCTCCGGGACAGGGTTAGGGGAGACCCAGTACTTC.

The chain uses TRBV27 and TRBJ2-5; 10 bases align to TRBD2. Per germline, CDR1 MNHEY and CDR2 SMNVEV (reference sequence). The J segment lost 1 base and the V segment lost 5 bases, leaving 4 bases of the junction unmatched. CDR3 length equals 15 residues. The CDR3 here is CASSRTSGPQETQYF. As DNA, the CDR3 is TGTGCCAGCAGTCGGACTAGCGGCCCCCAAGAGACCCAGTACTTC.

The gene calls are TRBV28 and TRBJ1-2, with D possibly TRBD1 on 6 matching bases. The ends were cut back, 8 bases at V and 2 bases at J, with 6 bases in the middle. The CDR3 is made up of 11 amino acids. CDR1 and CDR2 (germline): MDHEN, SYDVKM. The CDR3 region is CASGGNYGYTF. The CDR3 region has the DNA TGTGCCAGCGGGGGCAACTATGGCTACACCTTC.

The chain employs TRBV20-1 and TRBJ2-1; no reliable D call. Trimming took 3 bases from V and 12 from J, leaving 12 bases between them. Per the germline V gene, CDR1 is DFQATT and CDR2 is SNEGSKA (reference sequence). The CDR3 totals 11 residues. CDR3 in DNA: TGCAGTGCTAGGTTTTCCACGGGGCAGTTCTTC. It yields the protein CSARFSTGQFF.

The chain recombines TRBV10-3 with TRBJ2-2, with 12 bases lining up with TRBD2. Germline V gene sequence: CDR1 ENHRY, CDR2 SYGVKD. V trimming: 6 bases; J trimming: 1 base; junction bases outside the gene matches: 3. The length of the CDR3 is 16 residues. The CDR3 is CAIRPTSGRNTGELFF. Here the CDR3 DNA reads TGTGCCATCAGACCGACTAGCGGGAGGAACACCGGGGAGCTGTTTTTT.

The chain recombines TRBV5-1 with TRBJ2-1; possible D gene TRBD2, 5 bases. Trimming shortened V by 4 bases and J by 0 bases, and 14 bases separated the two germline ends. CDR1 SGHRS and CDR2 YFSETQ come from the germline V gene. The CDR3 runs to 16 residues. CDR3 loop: CASSHSSPSSYNEQFF. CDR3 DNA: TGCGCCAGCAGCCATTCTAGCCCCAGCTCCTACAATGAGCAGTTCTTC.

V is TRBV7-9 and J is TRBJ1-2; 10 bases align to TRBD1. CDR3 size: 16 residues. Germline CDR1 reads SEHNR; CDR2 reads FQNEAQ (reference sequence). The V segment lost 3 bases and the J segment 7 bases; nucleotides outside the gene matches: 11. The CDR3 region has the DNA TGTGCCAGCAGCTTGCCCCTTAGACAGGGGGCGCGTGGCTACACCTTC. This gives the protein CASSLPLRQGARGYTF.

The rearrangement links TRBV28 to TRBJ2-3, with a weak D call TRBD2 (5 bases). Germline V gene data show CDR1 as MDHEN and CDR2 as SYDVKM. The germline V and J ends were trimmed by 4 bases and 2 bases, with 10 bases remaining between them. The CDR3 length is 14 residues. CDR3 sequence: CASSSGMDTDTQYF. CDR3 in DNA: TGTGCCAGCAGTTCCGGGATGGACACAGATACGCAGTATTTT.

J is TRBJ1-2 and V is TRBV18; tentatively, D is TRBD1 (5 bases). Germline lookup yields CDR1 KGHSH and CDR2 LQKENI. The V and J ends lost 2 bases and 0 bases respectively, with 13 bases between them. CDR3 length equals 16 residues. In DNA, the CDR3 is TGTGCCAGCTCACCATCCGGCACAGGAGCTAACTATGGCTACACCTTC. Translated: CASSPSGTGANYGYTF. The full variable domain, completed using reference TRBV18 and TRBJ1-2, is NAGVMQNPRHLVRRRGQEARLRCSPMKGHSHVYWYRQLPEEGLKFMVYLQKENIIDESGMPKERFSAEFPKEGPSILRIQQVVRGDSAAYFCASSPSGTGANYGYTFGSGTRLTVV.

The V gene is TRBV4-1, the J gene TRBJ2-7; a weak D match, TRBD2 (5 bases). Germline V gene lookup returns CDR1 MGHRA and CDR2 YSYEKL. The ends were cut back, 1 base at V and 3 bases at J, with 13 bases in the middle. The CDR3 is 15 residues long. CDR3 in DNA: TGCGCCAGCAGCCAAGTCGACGAGGAGGTCTACGAGCAGTACTTC. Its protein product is CASSQVDEEVYEQYF.

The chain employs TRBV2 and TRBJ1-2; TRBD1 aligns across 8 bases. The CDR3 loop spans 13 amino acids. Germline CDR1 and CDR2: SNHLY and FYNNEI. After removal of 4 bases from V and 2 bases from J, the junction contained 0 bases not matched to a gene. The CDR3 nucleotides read TGTGCCAGCAGTGGGGACAGGAACTATGGCTACACCTTC. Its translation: CASSGDRNYGYTF.

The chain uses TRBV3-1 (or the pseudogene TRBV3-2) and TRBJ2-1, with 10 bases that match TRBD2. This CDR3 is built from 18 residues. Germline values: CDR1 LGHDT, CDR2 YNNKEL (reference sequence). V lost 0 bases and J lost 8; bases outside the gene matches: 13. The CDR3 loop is CASSQDWLAGVIVDEQFF. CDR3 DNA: TGTGCCAGCAGCCAAGATTGGCTAGCGGGAGTTATAGTAGATGAGCAGTTCTTC.

The CDR3 loop reads CATSRDDRQETQYF. In DNA, the CDR3 is TGTGCCACCAGCAGGGACGACAGACAAGAGACCCAGTACTTC. The chain employs TRBV15 and TRBJ2-5, with TRBD1 as a possible D gene (5 bases). V was shortened by 3 bases and J by 2 bases, with 10 bases between the two germline ends. The CDR3 length is 14 residues. Germline-derived CDR1 and CDR2 are LNHNV and YYDKDF (reference sequence).

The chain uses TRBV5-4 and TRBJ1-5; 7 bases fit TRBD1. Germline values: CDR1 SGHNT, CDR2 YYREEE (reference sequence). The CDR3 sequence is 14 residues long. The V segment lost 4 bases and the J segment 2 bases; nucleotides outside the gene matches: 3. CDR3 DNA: TGTGCCAGCAGCGATGGGACAGGCAATCAGCCCCAGCATTTT. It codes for CASSDGTGNQPQHF.

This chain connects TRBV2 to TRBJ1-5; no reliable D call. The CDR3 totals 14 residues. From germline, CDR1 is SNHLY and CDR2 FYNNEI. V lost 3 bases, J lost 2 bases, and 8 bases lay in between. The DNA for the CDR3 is TGTGCCAGCAGTGATACACGGGGCAATCAGCCCCAGCATTTT. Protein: CASSDTRGNQPQHF.

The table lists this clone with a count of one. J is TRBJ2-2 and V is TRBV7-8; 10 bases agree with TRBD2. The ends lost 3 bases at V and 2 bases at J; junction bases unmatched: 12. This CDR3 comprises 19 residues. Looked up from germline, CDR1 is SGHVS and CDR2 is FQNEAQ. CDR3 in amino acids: CASSLGWDIAGGNTGELFF. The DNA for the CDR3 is TGTGCCAGCAGCTTGGGGTGGGATATAGCGGGAGGAAACACCGGGGAGCTGTTTTTT.

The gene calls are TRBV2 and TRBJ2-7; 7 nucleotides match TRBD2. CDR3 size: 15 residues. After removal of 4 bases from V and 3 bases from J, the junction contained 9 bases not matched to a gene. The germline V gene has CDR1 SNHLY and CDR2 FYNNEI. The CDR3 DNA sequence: TGTGCCAGCAGTGTTGGAGCGGGGTCGGTCTACGAGCAGTACTTC. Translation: CASSVGAGSVYEQYF. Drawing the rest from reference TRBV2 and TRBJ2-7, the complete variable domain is EPEVTQTPSHQVTQMGQEVILRCVPISNHLYFYWYRQILGQKVEFLVSFYNNEISEKSEIFDDQFSVERPDGSNFTLKIRSTKLEDSAMYFCASSVGAGSVYEQYFGPGTRLTVT.

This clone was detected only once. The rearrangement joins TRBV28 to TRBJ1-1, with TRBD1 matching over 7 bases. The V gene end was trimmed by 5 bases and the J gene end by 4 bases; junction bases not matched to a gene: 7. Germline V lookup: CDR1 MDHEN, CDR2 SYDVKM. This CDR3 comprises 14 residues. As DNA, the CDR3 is TGTGCCAGCAGTCTACTGACAGGGTTCACTGAAGCTTTCTTT. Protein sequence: CASSLLTGFTEAFF.